This is a list of T cell receptor beta chains from one sample in a study of cytomegalovirus exposure and HLA in healthy donors. Data came from immunoSEQ multiplex PCR; TCRdb stores just in-frame clones and leaves some out. The repertoire holds fewer than 400,000 clones, with 88% as singletons. Specimen: PBMCs. Receptors originate from a man aged 25 to 40 in good health and CMV-seronegative. CDR3s include the opening cysteine and the closing phenylalanine or tryptophan. A D gene is named only where the DNA matches it firmly. Expanded clones get a size class; other rows say once, few or many, or leave the size out.

clone size	D gene	V gene	J gene	CDR3 protein	CDR3 DNA
-	TRBD2	TRBV5-1	TRBJ2-3	CASSPGTKTDTQYF	TGCGCCAGCAGCCCCGGGACTAAGACAGATACGCAGTATTTT
-	-	TRBV5-1	TRBJ1-1	CASSRDGSNTEAFF	TGCGCCAGCAGCCGGGACGGGAGCAACACTGAAGCTTTCTTT
few	TRBD2	TRBV6-1	TRBJ2-7	CASSLLAGDSYEQYF	TGTGCCAGCAGTCTACTAGCGGGGGATTCCTACGAGCAGTACTTC
-	TRBD1	TRBV9	TRBJ2-6	CASSAGTGFFGANVLTF	TGTGCCAGCAGCGCCGGGACAGGGTTCTTTGGGGCCAACGTCCTGACTTTC
-	TRBD2	TRBV7-9	TRBJ2-7	CASSSRGGPVSYEQYF	TGTGCCAGCAGCTCCCGGGGAGGGCCGGTCTCCTACGAGCAGTACTTC
once	TRBD2	TRBV7-7	TRBJ2-5	CASSLSGGETQYF	TGTGCCAGCAGCTTAAGCGGGGGAGAGACCCAGTACTTC
-	-	TRBV9	TRBJ1-1	CASSVTPDTGPEAFF	TGTGCCAGCAGCGTAACCCCGGACACTGGCCCTGAAGCTTTCTTT
-	TRBD2	TRBV6-1	TRBJ2-1	CASSESSTSGYNEQFF	TGTGCCAGCAGTGAATCTAGCACTAGCGGGTACAATGAGCAGTTCTTC
-	TRBD1	TRBV2	TRBJ1-3	CASSVEGAAGNTIYF	TGTGCCAGCAGTGTTGAGGGGGCGGCTGGAAACACCATATATTTT
-	-	TRBV7-6	TRBJ2-3	CASSRQERDTQYF	TGTGCCAGCAGCCGTCAGGAACGGGATACGCAGTATTTT
-	TRBD2	TRBV14	TRBJ2-3	CASSQETSVRTDTQYF	TGTGCCAGCAGCCAAGAAACTAGCGTTCGCACAGATACGCAGTATTTT
few	TRBD1	TRBV5-1	TRBJ2-5	CASSLERGQTQYF	TGCGCCAGCAGCTTGGAAAGGGGGCAGACCCAGTACTTC
-	-	TRBV4-1	TRBJ2-1	CASSQAPGGSAGSYNEQFF	TGCGCCAGCAGCCAAGCGCCTGGAGGGAGCGCCGGCTCCTACAATGAGCAGTTCTTC
once	-	TRBV5-1	TRBJ2-3	CASSLAGSTDTQYF	TGCGCCAGCAGCTTGGCAGGGTCAACAGATACGCAGTATTTT
-	-	TRBV14	TRBJ1-2	CASSPYASGPNYGYTF	TGTGCCAGCAGCCCATATGCGAGCGGCCCGAACTATGGCTACACCTTC
-	-	TRBV7-8	TRBJ2-3	CASSLQDRFPLDTQYF	TGTGCCAGCAGCTTACAAGACAGGTTCCCTTTAGATACGCAGTATTTT
-	-	TRBV11-3	TRBJ2-2	CASSLFTNTGELFF	TGTGCCAGCAGCTTATTCACGAACACCGGGGAGCTGTTTTTT
-	TRBD1	TRBV4-3	TRBJ1-3	CASSQSGQGTGNTIYF	TGCGCCAGCAGCCAATCTGGACAGGGGACTGGAAACACCATATATTTT
-	-	TRBV7-9	TRBJ1-6	CASSPGPSLHF	TGTGCCAGCAGCCCAGGTCCATCCCTCCACTTT
once	-	TRBV6-1	TRBJ1-2	CASMRQGFYGYTF	TGTGCCAGCATGCGGCAGGGGTTTTATGGCTACACCTTC
once	-	TRBV18	TRBJ2-5	CASSLFGPQGGTQYF	TGTGCCAGCTCCCTTTTTGGCCCCCAAGGCGGGACCCAGTACTTC
-	-	TRBV9	TRBJ2-5	CASSVGTVEDETQYF	TGTGCCAGCAGCGTAGGTACGGTGGAGGATGAGACCCAGTACTTC
-	-	TRBV7-2	TRBJ1-6	CASSWWTDNSPLHF	TGTGCCAGCAGCTGGTGGACAGACAATTCACCCCTCCACTTT
-	TRBD1	TRBV27	TRBJ2-5	CASSLSRTGGETQYF	TGTGCCAGCAGTTTATCCCGGACAGGAGGAGAGACCCAGTACTTC
-	-	TRBV2	TRBJ1-1	CASSGAGGNTEAFF	TGTGCCAGCAGTGGGGCGGGGGGGAACACTGAAGCTTTCTTT
-	TRBD2	TRBV28	TRBJ2-1	CASSSPTFSGGAKETYNEQFF	TGTGCCAGCAGTTCCCCGACTTTTAGCGGGGGGGCGAAAGAGACCTACAATGAGCAGTTCTTC
once	TRBD1	TRBV2	TRBJ2-1	CASNQGTGRGEQFF	TGTGCCAGTAATCAAGGGACAGGGCGAGGAGAGCAGTTCTTC
-	TRBD2	TRBV11-2	TRBJ2-1	CASSLVGLAGGPSYNEQFF	TGTGCCAGCAGCTTAGTTGGACTAGCGGGGGGACCCTCCTACAATGAGCAGTTCTTC
-	TRBD1	TRBV15	TRBJ2-2	CATSRVPGQGTGELFF	TGTGCCACCAGCAGAGTTCCGGGACAGGGTACCGGGGAGCTGTTTTTT
-	-	TRBV10-2	TRBJ2-2	CASSQGYTGELFF	TGCGCCAGCAGCCAGGGTTACACCGGGGAGCTGTTTTTT
-	TRBD2	TRBV7-2	TRBJ2-5	CASSFEGGLEPRQETQYF	TGTGCCAGCAGTTTCGAGGGGGGACTAGAACCTCGCCAAGAGACCCAGTACTTC
-	TRBD1	TRBV11-3	TRBJ1-1	CASSSHRGNTEAFF	TGTGCCAGCAGCTCACACAGGGGGAACACTGAAGCTTTCTTT
-	-	TRBV7-2	TRBJ2-1	CASSLELAYNEQFF	TGTGCCAGCAGCTTAGAACTAGCCTACAATGAGCAGTTCTTC
once	-	TRBV5-1	TRBJ2-1	CASSLVPGSYNEQFF	TGCGCCAGCAGCTTGGTCCCAGGCTCCTACAATGAGCAGTTCTTC
-	-	TRBV7-6	TRBJ1-4	CASSPRDPEKLFF	TGTGCCAGCAGCCCCCGCGATCCTGAAAAACTGTTTTTT